This T cell receptor (beta chain) was documented in a study of OX40 agonist ivuxolimab in advanced cancers. Study results and limitations: In the expanded peripheral T cells, antigen specificity was never determined.

This CDR3 comprises 13 residues. Trimming left V 6 bases short and J 8 bases short, with 14 bases between. With regard to this clone: What it recognizes is unknown.

TCRdb's copy holds only in-frame clones and misses some; the assay was immunoSEQ multiplex PCR. The data show 50,000 to 55,000 clones, roughly 84% seen once. Sequencing used CD4+ or CD8+ T cells sorted from blood, obtained in a trial of the OX40 agonist ivuxolimab. The V call is TRBV23-1, the J call TRBJ2-1, with D possibly matching TRBD1 (6 bases). TRBV23-1 is known as an ORF, though its function is uncertain. This clonotype was obtained from an adult with an advanced solid tumor such as melanoma, head and neck, liver or kidney cancer. CDR3 protein: CASRPTGSYEQFF. CDR3 coding DNA: TGCGCCAGCAGACCTACAGGGTCATATGAGCAGTTCTTC.